The clone carrying this T cell receptor (beta chain) was detected only once. Antigen specificity is unknown. TCRdb analysed the multiplex PCR reads with MiXCR anew, one entry per CDR3 protein. The sample holds about 22,000 distinct CDR3 sequences, roughly two fifths seen once. This sample is drawn from a study of breast tumors, draining lymph nodes, adjacent tissues. Trimming pared 6 bases from V and 3 bases from J, leaving 17 bases between. The CDR3 consists of 16 residues. Germline V gene data show CDR1 as ENHRY and CDR2 as SYGVKD. Whole-study findings and limits: Tumor and nontumor repertoires were significantly more similar in luminal-like than in basal-like breast cancer. Data fit most tumor T cells coming from lymph node, expanding in tumor. Tumor repertoires ranked between lymph nodes and nontumor tissue in diversity, with V and J gene preferences. Tumor T cell lymph node origin was a supported hypothesis, not proven.

This clonotype was obtained from a female donor with breast cancer. Some clones in this sample may be carry-over from other donors' samples. Material for sequencing was breast tumor tissue. The chain employs TRBV10-3 and TRBJ2-2; possibly TRBD1 for D (6 bases). DNA of the CDR3: TGTGCCATCAGGAAGACAGGCCTAAAGGACACCGGGGAGCTGTTTTTT. Residues: CAIRKTGLKDTGELFF.